Listed here are 13 T cell receptor beta chains from one sample, sequenced in a study of T-cell memory formation after mild COVID-19. One entry per CDR3 protein, called by TCRdb with MiXCR from the 5' RACE reads. Of 350,000 to 500,000 distinct CDR3 sequences in the sample, about 25% are singletons; the top ten hold around 14%. Sequencing was performed on PBMCs or a T cell subset sorted from them (not recorded which). The receptor source for this set is an adult woman who had mild COVID-19 (a few samples of this study predate the infection). Cell type and time point are not known.

This clonotype was detected ten times or more. The chain carries TRBV27 and TRBJ2-5; D not resolved. The V gene's germline CDR1 is MNHEY and CDR2 SMNVEV (reference sequence). This CDR3 is 13 amino acids long. V lost 5 bases, J lost 5 bases, and 12 bases lay in between. The CDR3 reads CASSPSRWETQYF. The CDR3 DNA sequence: TGTGCCAGCAGTCCCTCAAGGTGGGAGACCCAGTACTTC.

This clonotype was observed many times. The chain has TRBV30 and TRBJ2-1, with a possible D match to TRBD1 (5 bases). Germline V gene lookup returns CDR1 GTSNPN and CDR2 SVGIG (reference sequence). CDR3 length equals 13 residues. V lost 3 bases, J lost 3 bases, and 9 bases lay in between. The CDR3 loop reads CAWRGDGYNEQFF. CDR3 nucleotides: TGTGCCTGGAGAGGGGATGGCTACAATGAGCAGTTCTTC.

This clonotype was observed a handful of times. The chain joins TRBV2 to TRBJ2-7; D tentatively fits TRBD1 or TRBD2 (5 bases each). The germline V and J ends were trimmed by 11 bases and 6 bases, with 17 bases remaining between them. CDR1 and CDR2 from the germline V gene are SNHLY and FYNNEI. There are 12 residues in the CDR3. The CDR3 DNA is TGTGCCCACCGGGACCAAGCCCTCGAGCAGTACTTC. This encodes CAHRDQALEQYF.

This clonotype was seen a handful of times. The chain uses TRBV2 and TRBJ2-5; a possible D gene is TRBD2 (5 bases). V was trimmed by 6 bases and J by 9 bases, leaving 14 bases between them. The germline gives CDR1 SNHLY, CDR2 FYNNEI. The CDR3 is 12 amino acids. CDR3 protein: CASRRESEAQYF. As DNA, the CDR3 is TGTGCCAGCAGAAGGGAGTCCGAGGCCCAGTACTTC. Drawing the rest from reference TRBV2 and TRBJ2-5, the complete variable domain is EPEVTQTPSHQVTQMGQEVILRCVPISNHLYFYWYRQILGQKVEFLVSFYNNEISEKSEIFDDQFSVERPDGSNFTLKIRSTKLEDSAMYFCASRRESEAQYFGPGTRLLVL.

The CDR3 region is CASSLHGKETQYF. CDR3 nucleotides: TGTGCCAGCAGCTTACACGGGAAAGAGACCCAGTACTTC. The chain combines TRBV11-1 with TRBJ2-5; the D gene is possibly TRBD2 (5 bases). From germline, CDR1 is SGHAT and CDR2 FQDESV (reference sequence). The CDR3 is 13 residues long. V shed 2 bases and J shed 3 bases, with 7 bases lying between them.

The chain joins TRBV19 to TRBJ1-5; D is uncertain. The V gene lost 5 bases and the J gene lost 7 bases, with 12 bases spanning the gap. Germline CDR1 LNHDA, CDR2 SQIVND (reference sequence). This CDR3 has 13 amino acids. CDR3 DNA: TGTGCCAGTAGTTCCCTCAGCGGGCAGCCCCAGCATTTT. This translates into CASSSLSGQPQHF.

The rearrangement uses TRBV4-3 and TRBJ2-7, with D possibly matching TRBD2 (5 bases). CDR1 is LGHNA and CDR2 is YSLEER in the germline V gene. The CDR3 loop spans 13 amino acids. Trimming took 4 bases from V and 4 from J, leaving 11 bases between them. CDR3 sequence (DNA): TGCGCCAGCAGCCGGACTCGGGGTTACGAGCAGTACTTC. Encoded protein: CASSRTRGYEQYF.

The chain links TRBV3-1 to TRBJ1-2, with D hard to call. Germline V gene sequence: CDR1 LGHDT, CDR2 YNNKEL (reference sequence). V lost 2 bases to trimming and J lost 3 bases, with 4 bases between them. The CDR3 contains 12 residues. DNA of the CDR3: TGTGCCAGCAGCCAATCCTACTATGGCTACACCTTC. Protein sequence: CASSQSYYGYTF.

This chain links TRBV7-6 with TRBJ2-1; 7 bases match TRBD1. Germline-derived CDR1 and CDR2 are SGHVS and FNYEAQ. V shed 4 bases and J 0 bases; nucleotides not matched to a gene: 9. This CDR3 comprises 17 residues. CDR3 coding DNA: TGTGCCAGCAGCTCAGGACAGGCGATGAGCTCCTACAATGAGCAGTTCTTC. Protein sequence: CASSSGQAMSSYNEQFF.

The V gene is TRBV7-8, the J gene TRBJ1-5; possible D gene TRBD1, 5 bases. The germline V and J ends were trimmed by 5 bases and 0 bases, with 11 bases remaining between them. CDR3 length: 15 residues. Germline CDR1 and CDR2: SGHVS and FQNEAQ. The CDR3 loop reads CASSPAGVSNQPQHF. The DNA for the CDR3 is TGTGCCAGCAGCCCGGCGGGGGTTAGCAATCAGCCCCAGCATTTT.

The gene calls are TRBV7-8 and TRBJ2-5; 8 bases fit TRBD2. Germline assignment: CDR1 SGHVS and CDR2 FQNEAQ. The CDR3 runs 12 residues. The chain's CDR3 is CSSSGYQETQYF. DNA for the CDR3: TGTTCTTCTAGCGGGTACCAAGAGACCCAGTACTTC. The full variable domain, its missing parts supplied by reference TRBV7-8 and TRBJ2-5, is GAGVSQSPRYKVAKRGQDVALRCDPISGHVSLFWYQQALGQGPEFLTYFQNEAQLDKSGLPSDRFFAERPEGSVSTLKIQRTQQEDSAVYLCSSSGYQETQYFGPGTRLLVL.

This clonotype was picked up a small number of times. The rearrangement uses TRBV20-1 and TRBJ2-4, with a possible D match to TRBD1 (7 bases). The V and J ends lost 6 bases and 1 base respectively, with 13 bases between them. The CDR3 covers 14 residues. The germline V gene encodes CDR1 DFQATT and CDR2 SNEGSKA (reference sequence). This CDR3 is CSAARGVAKNIQYF. Here the CDR3 DNA reads TGCAGTGCCGCCAGGGGGGTGGCCAAAAACATTCAGTACTTC.

This clonotype was observed a few times. The chain is built from TRBV3-1 and TRBJ2-7; no clear D. V was clipped by 0 bases and J by 6 bases, with 3 bases between them. The length of the CDR3 is 11 residues. Germline V lookup: CDR1 LGHDT, CDR2 YNNKEL (reference sequence). The DNA for the CDR3 is TGTGCCAGCAGCCAAGAGACCGAGCAGTACTTC. Encoded protein: CASSQETEQYF.